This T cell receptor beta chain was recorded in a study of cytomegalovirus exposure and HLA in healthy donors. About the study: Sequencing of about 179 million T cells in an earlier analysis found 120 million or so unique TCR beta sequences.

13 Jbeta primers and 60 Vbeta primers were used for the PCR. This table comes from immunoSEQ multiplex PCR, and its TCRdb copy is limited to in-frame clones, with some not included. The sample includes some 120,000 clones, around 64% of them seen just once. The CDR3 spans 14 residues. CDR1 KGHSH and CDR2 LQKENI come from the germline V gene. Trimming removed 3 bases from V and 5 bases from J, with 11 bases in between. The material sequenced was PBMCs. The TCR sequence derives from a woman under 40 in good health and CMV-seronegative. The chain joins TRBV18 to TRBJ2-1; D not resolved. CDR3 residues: CASSPTTPNNEQFF. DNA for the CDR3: TGTGCCAGCTCACCGACGACTCCGAACAATGAGCAGTTCTTC.